This T cell receptor (beta chain) was observed in a study of cytomegalovirus exposure and HLA in healthy donors. Study-wide context: As released early, the data held 70 million to 95 million unique TCRs from HLA-typed donors.

The PCR made use of 60 Vbeta and 13 Jbeta primers. The protocol was immunoSEQ multiplex PCR, while the TCRdb copy is restricted to in-frame clones and leaves out a portion. The sample consists of under 95,000 clones, 60% to 85% of them appearing once. Study-wide results and caveats: Analysis was performed later, and it showed HLA-associated TCR beta chains to be more clonally expanded than equally common others. In all likelihood, a cluster of highly shared sequence variants was a sequencing artifact. HLA allele associations emerged for roughly 16,000 TCR beta sequences in a later analysis, at 0.05 false discovery rate.

Germline lookup yields CDR1 SQVTM and CDR2 ANQGSEA. The CDR3 is 12 amino acids. Trimming removed 6 bases at V and 2 bases at J, with 10 bases between. To note about this clone: What it binds is unknown.

The receptor comes from a man in his thirties or forties in good health and CMV-seropositive. The chain is built from TRBV29-1 and TRBJ1-1, with D perhaps TRBD1 (5 bases). The sequenced sample was PBMCs. The CDR3 is CSVGGANTEAFF. The CDR3 DNA sequence: TGCAGCGTAGGAGGGGCAAACACTGAAGCTTTCTTT.